Below are 21 T cell receptor beta chains sequenced from a single sample in a study of cytomegalovirus exposure and HLA in healthy donors. Vbeta (60) and Jbeta (13) primers were used in the PCR. Sequenced by immunoSEQ multiplex PCR; TCRdb stores in-frame clones only, minus some. The profile shows some 180,000 clones, roughly a tenth of them singletons. Material for sequencing was PBMCs. Every receptor here comes from a woman in her 30s in good health and CMV-seropositive.

The V and J genes are TRBV5-1 and TRBJ1-4; TRBD1 is a possible D gene (5 bases). The CDR3 sequence is 14 residues long. Germline V CDR1 and CDR2: SGHRS, YFSETQ. V lost 5 bases, J lost 4 bases, and 12 bases lay in between. The chain's CDR3 is CASRFGQINEKLFF. CDR3 DNA sequence: TGCGCCAGCAGATTCGGACAAATTAATGAAAAACTGTTTTTT.

The sample holds a few counts of this clone. The rearrangement joins TRBV7-9 to TRBJ2-7; TRBD2 is a possible D gene (5 bases). V gave up 6 bases and J gave up 6 bases, with 9 bases separating them. Germline values: CDR1 SEHNR, CDR2 FQNEAQ (reference sequence). The CDR3 is 11 residues long. In DNA, the CDR3 is TGTGCCAGCAGGGGGAGCGGCGAGCAGTACTTC. Its protein is CASRGSGEQYF.

This clone was detected only a few times. The V and J genes are TRBV5-3 and TRBJ1-1, with 8 bases fitting TRBD1. TRBV5-3 is known as an ORF, though its function is uncertain. The V gene end was trimmed by 5 bases and the J gene end by 4 bases; junction bases not matched to a gene: 10. The CDR3 totals 15 residues. The CDR3, as DNA: TGTGCCAGAAGACATACACAGGGGGTCCGCACTGAAGCTTTCTTT. It is translated as CARRHTQGVRTEAFF.

The CDR3 bases are TGTGCCAGCAGCTCCCAACGGGGAGGCTATGGCTACACCTTC. Translation: CASSSQRGGYGYTF. V is TRBV7-2 and J is TRBJ1-2; D is uncertain. Trimming removed 4 bases from V and 4 bases from J, with 13 bases in between. In germline, CDR1 is SGHTA, CDR2 FQGNSA. The CDR3 is made up of 14 amino acids. The full variable domain, rest sourced from reference TRBV7-2 and TRBJ1-2, is GAGVSQSPSNKVTEKGKDVELRCDPISGHTALYWYRQSLGQGLEFLIYFQGNSAPDKSGLPSDRFSAERTGGSVSTLTIQRTQQEDSAVYLCASSSQRGGYGYTFGSGTRLTVV.

The CDR3 nucleotides are TGTGCCAGCAGCTTGGCAGGGGCCGGCCAGAATGAAAAACTGTTTTTT. Translation gives CASSLAGAGQNEKLFF. The chain carries TRBV5-4 and TRBJ1-4; D is possibly TRBD1 (6 bases). The germline V gene has CDR1 SGHNT and CDR2 YYREEE (reference sequence). CDR3 length equals 16 residues. The V and J ends lost 0 bases and 5 bases respectively, with 14 bases between them. Full variable domain (outside the CDR3, taken from reference TRBV5-4 and TRBJ1-4): ETGVTQSPTHLIKTRGQQVTLRCSSQSGHNTVSWYQQALGQGPQFIFQYYREEENGRGNFPPRFSGLQFPNYSSELNVNALELDDSALYLCASSLAGAGQNEKLFFGSGTQLSVL.

This clone occurred a few times. The chain carries TRBV7-9 and TRBJ1-2, with 12 bases that match TRBD1. Germline V lookup: CDR1 SEHNR, CDR2 FQNEAQ (reference sequence). The CDR3 is 13 residues long. Trimming at V came to 5 bases and at J to 8 bases, leaving 3 bases not matched to a gene. CDR3 sequence reads: CASSMGQGAGYTF. DNA of the CDR3: TGTGCCAGCAGCATGGGACAGGGGGCCGGCTACACCTTC.

V and J are TRBV9 and TRBJ2-1, with 8 bases identical to TRBD2. V was clipped by 2 bases and J by 9 bases; unmatched bases: 10. Germline V gene data show CDR1 as SGDLS and CDR2 as YYNGEE. The CDR3 extends over 15 amino acids. This CDR3 reads CASSVSGGPGSEQFF. CDR3 coding DNA: TGTGCCAGCAGCGTGTCGGGAGGGCCGGGGAGTGAGCAGTTCTTC.

The V gene is TRBV2, the J gene TRBJ1-6, with D unresolved. This CDR3 has 16 amino acids. CDR1 SNHLY and CDR2 FYNNEI come from the germline V gene. Trimming took off 6 bases at V and 10 bases at J, with 22 bases between the two ends. The CDR3 spells CASSTRRATRESPLHF. The CDR3 DNA follows: TGTGCCAGCAGCACAAGGCGGGCAACCCGGGAGTCACCCCTCCACTTT.

The sample holds a few counts of this clone. J is TRBJ2-1 and V is TRBV7-6, with 7 nucleotides matching TRBD2. V lost 2 bases to trimming and J lost 4 bases; unmatched junction nucleotides: 11. This CDR3 contains 17 residues. Germline assignment: CDR1 SGHVS and CDR2 FNYEAQ. CDR3 DNA sequence: TGTGCCAGCAGCTTAAGGGGTAGGGAGCGGGGTTACAATGAGCAGTTCTTC. As protein: CASSLRGRERGYNEQFF.

The rearrangement uses TRBV19 and TRBJ2-1; D uncertain. V lost 3 bases and J lost 7, with 13 bases in between. CDR1 is LNHDA and CDR2 is SQIVND in the germline V gene (reference sequence). The CDR3 is made up of 14 amino acids. This CDR3 reads CASSIDGSRNEQFF. The CDR3 nucleotides are TGTGCCAGTAGTATTGACGGGTCCCGGAATGAGCAGTTCTTC.

In this sample, this clone turned up once. The chain links TRBV9 to TRBJ2-1; D might be TRBD2 (6 bases). The length of the CDR3 is 19 residues. Deletions cut 4 bases from V and 0 bases from J, with 23 bases between. In germline, CDR1 is SGDLS, CDR2 YYNGEE. CDR3 residues: CASSFHHKRDSRSYNEQFF. The DNA for the CDR3 is TGTGCCAGCAGCTTCCACCACAAAAGGGACTCGCGCTCCTACAATGAGCAGTTCTTC. Full variable domain (outside the CDR3, taken from reference TRBV9 and TRBJ2-1): DSGVTQTPKHLITATGQRVTLRCSPRSGDLSVYWYQQSLDQGLQFLIQYYNGEERAKGNILERFSAQQFPDLHSELNLSSLELGDSALYFCASSFHHKRDSRSYNEQFFGPGTRLTVL.

This clone occurred a few times. J is TRBJ1-3 and V is TRBV6-6; maybe TRBD1 (6 bases). This CDR3 has 15 residues. V shed 7 bases and J shed 3 bases, with 16 bases lying between them. From germline, CDR1 is MNHNY and CDR2 SVGAGI (reference sequence). The CDR3 DNA follows: TGTGCCAGCAAATACCCCCCAGGGGTTGGAAACACCATATATTTT. Its protein product is CASKYPPGVGNTIYF.

This clone was recorded a few times. This chain uses TRBV27 with TRBJ2-7; D not certain. The germline V gene encodes CDR1 MNHEY and CDR2 SMNVEV (reference sequence). Trimming took off 6 bases at V and 3 bases at J, with 15 bases between the two ends. This CDR3 is built from 14 residues. The DNA of the CDR3 is TGTGCCAGCAGCCCCCACAGTAATGACTACGAGCAGTACTTC. The encoded protein is CASSPHSNDYEQYF.

V and J are TRBV9 and TRBJ2-5, with D possibly TRBD2 on 6 matching bases. In germline, CDR1 is SGDLS, CDR2 YYNGEE. CDR3 size: 14 residues. V lost 0 bases to trimming and J lost 6 bases, with 12 bases between them. Here the CDR3 reads CASSVEEGVKTQYF. The DNA of the CDR3 is TGTGCCAGCAGCGTAGAGGAGGGAGTAAAGACCCAGTACTTC.

This clone came up once. The chain combines TRBV9 with TRBJ2-5; TRBD2 matches 11 bases. The J call may be wrong; the DNA end is better matched by TRBJ2-7. CDR1 is SGDLS, CDR2 YYNGEE, per germline. CDR3 length: 16 amino acids. CDR3 in DNA: TGTGCCAGCAGCGTAGGGCTAGCGGGAGGCACCCACGAGCAGTACTTC. Amino acids: CASSVGLAGGTHEQYF.

This clone has just a few counts. This rearrangement joins TRBV18 to TRBJ1-2, with D perhaps TRBD1 (5 bases). The CDR3 is 16 amino acids. V shed 3 bases and J shed 2 bases, with 16 bases lying between them. Germline-derived CDR1 and CDR2 are KGHSH and LQKENI. Here the CDR3 DNA reads TGTGCCAGCTCACCCATCGGACACCACCCGAACTATGGCTACACCTTC. Translated, it gives CASSPIGHHPNYGYTF.

The chain recombines TRBV4-1 with TRBJ1-1, with no clear D. Germline values: CDR1 MGHRA, CDR2 YSYEKL. The CDR3 totals 12 residues. The V end lost 8 bases, the J end lost 1 base, and 8 bases lay between the germline ends. The CDR3 sequence: CASRSGNTEAFF. The CDR3 DNA reads TGCGCCAGCCGAAGCGGGAACACTGAAGCTTTCTTT.

In DNA form, the CDR3 reads TGTGCCAGTAGTTATTGGGCTTCAGGGTATGACACCGGGGAGCTGTTTTTT. It translates to CASSYWASGYDTGELFF. This rearrangement joins TRBV19 to TRBJ2-2; D possibly corresponds to TRBD1 (5 bases). CDR1 is LNHDA, CDR2 SQIVND, per germline (reference sequence). V shed 5 bases and J shed 3 bases, with 19 bases lying between them. This CDR3 has 17 amino acids.

This clone was picked up a small number of times. The gene calls are TRBV5-1 and TRBJ2-2; D is unresolved. The CDR3 runs to 14 residues. The V end lost 1 base, the J end lost 4 bases, and 8 bases lay between the germline ends. Germline values: CDR1 SGHRS, CDR2 YFSETQ. CDR3 amino acids: CASSLQPSTGELFF. CDR3 nucleotides: TGCGCCAGCAGCTTGCAACCGAGCACCGGGGAGCTGTTTTTT.

The sample holds a few counts of this clone. The chain links TRBV21-1 to TRBJ2-1; the table assigns TRBD2, which was not confirmed against the DNA. TRBV21-1 is a pseudogene segment. The CDR3 totals 16 residues. The chain's CDR3 is CASSKAGASAYNEQFF. In nucleotides, the CDR3 is TGTGCCAGCAGCAAAGCAGGAGCTAGCGCCTACAATGAGCAGTTCTTC.

The chain links TRBV27 to TRBJ1-1; no clear D. Germline V gene data show CDR1 as MNHEY and CDR2 as SMNVEV (reference sequence). This CDR3 contains 13 residues. Trimming took off 0 bases at V and 5 bases at J, with 7 bases between the two ends. The CDR3 is CASSLSSLTEAFF. CDR3 sequence (DNA): TGTGCCAGCAGTTTATCGTCCCTGACTGAAGCTTTCTTT.